This entry is about one T cell receptor (beta chain). The data derive from a study of technical replicates of blood from several donors. TCRdb keeps only in-frame clones here, not all; method: immunoSEQ multiplex PCR. The profile covers about 56,000 clones, with 90% to 95% appearing a single time and about 3% taken by the ten largest. Germline V gene data show CDR1 as SGHDT and CDR2 as YYEEEE. V lost 4 bases to trimming and J lost 13 bases; unmatched junction nucleotides: 18. The CDR3 is made up of 15 amino acids. The sequence came from a human donor in good health. Some clones in this sample may be carry-over from other donors' samples. This chain uses TRBV5-6 with TRBJ2-3, with 7 bases aligning to TRBD1. The specimen sequenced was PBMCs. The CDR3 protein is CASSTRGQRTNQEYF. The CDR3 DNA is TGTGCCAGCAGCACCCGGGGACAGAGGACAAACCAGGAGTATTTT.